Sequencing of this T cell receptor beta chain was carried out in a study of T cells expressing NK-cell markers. Study as a whole: It was sorted CD3+CD56-NKG2C+, CD3+CD56+NKG2C- and CD3+CD56+NKG2C+ T cells that provided the TCR beta repertoires. Most of the eight sequenced donors were classified as HCMV-seropositive, and one was classified as seronegative. General study results and limits: The study found these clonotypes also leading the CD3+CD56-NKG2C+ fraction in a few donors.

The CDR3 extends over 14 amino acids. Concerning this clonotype: Antigen: not known.

UMI-tagged 5'RACE template switching yielded the TCR beta cDNA. TCRdb re-called the 5' RACE reads and gives one entry per CDR3 protein, without DNA. Its listing shows 500,000 to 700,000 distinct CDR3 sequences. The source material was blood T cells: a sorted CD56 or NKG2C T cell subset, CD4+ or CD8+ T cells, or bulk PBMC T cells (not recorded which). This sequence joins TRBV12-3 or TRBV12-4 and TRBJ2-4; TCRdb returns TRBD1, unconfirmable since there is no DNA. This TCR was recovered from a man younger than 35 in good health. This chain's CDR3 is CASSWAGTENIQYF.